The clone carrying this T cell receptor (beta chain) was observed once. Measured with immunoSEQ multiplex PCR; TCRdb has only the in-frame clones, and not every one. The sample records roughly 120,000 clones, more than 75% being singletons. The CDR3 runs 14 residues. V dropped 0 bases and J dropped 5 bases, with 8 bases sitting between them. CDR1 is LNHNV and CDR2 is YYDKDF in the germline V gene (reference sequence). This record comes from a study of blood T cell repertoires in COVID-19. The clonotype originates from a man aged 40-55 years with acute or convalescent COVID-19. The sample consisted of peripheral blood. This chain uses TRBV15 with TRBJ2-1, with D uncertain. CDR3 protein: CATSRDLADNEQFF. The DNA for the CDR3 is TGTGCCACCAGCAGAGATCTGGCCGACAATGAGCAGTTCTTC.